The clone carrying this TCR beta chain was observed a few times. The CDR3 covers 11 residues. Trimming shortened V by 9 bases and J by 6 bases, and 11 bases separated the two germline ends. The table came from immunoSEQ multiplex PCR; TCRdb's copy has only in-frame clones and leaves some out. The sample contains some 100,000 clones, 82% of which appear only once. The data were obtained in a study of blood T cell repertoires in COVID-19. Sequencing used peripheral blood. This clonotype was obtained from a man aged 50-59 years with active or convalescent COVID-19. The rearrangement joins TRBV12-3 or TRBV12-4 to TRBJ1-2; possibly TRBD1 for D (6 bases). The CDR3 reads CASSRQDGYTF. The CDR3 bases are TGTGCCAGTTCCCGACAGGATGGCTACACCTTC.